The text below deals with one T cell receptor beta chain. In the original processing: Reference gene primer amplification gave nucleated cell count estimates. Produced via immunoSEQ multiplex PCR; TCRdb's table is partial and in-frame only. Clone size and the V and J calls come from that table; the DNA yielded D and trimming. Among some 200,000 clones listed, around 86% were seen once. This sample was included in a study of blood T cell repertoires in COVID-19. Study as a whole: The United States, Italy and Spain provided the acute and convalescent COVID-19 samples. Sample material is recorded as cDNA or gDNA derived from T cells, B-cell-depleted T cells, or PBMCs.

V lost 6 bases to trimming and J lost 3 bases, with 8 bases between them. Germline V gene sequence: CDR1 MNHNY, CDR2 SVGAGI (reference sequence). The CDR3 covers 12 residues. The sequence was obtained from an elderly woman in a cohort sampled during active or convalescent COVID-19. V is TRBV6-6 and J is TRBJ1-1; D might be TRBD1 (6 bases). Sequenced input: peripheral blood. The CDR3, as DNA: TGTGCCAGCAGGCACAGGGACACTGAAGCTTTCTTT. Encoded protein: CASRHRDTEAFF.